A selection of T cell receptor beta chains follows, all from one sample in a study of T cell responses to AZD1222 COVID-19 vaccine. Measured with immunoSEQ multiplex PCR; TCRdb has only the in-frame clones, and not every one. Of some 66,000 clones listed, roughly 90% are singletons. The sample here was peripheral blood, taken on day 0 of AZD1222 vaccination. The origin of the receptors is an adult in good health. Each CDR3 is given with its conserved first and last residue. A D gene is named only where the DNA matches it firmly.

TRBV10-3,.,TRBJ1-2,CAISEGGRIDGYTF
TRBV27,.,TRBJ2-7,CASSSYITSGEQYF
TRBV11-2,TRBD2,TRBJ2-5,CASSFPSGTQETQYF
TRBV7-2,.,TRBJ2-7,CASSSPAVLPLYEQYF
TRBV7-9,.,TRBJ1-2,CATERVDLSNYGYTF
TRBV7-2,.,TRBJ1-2,CASSFSAGAIGYTF
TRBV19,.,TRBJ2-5,CASSHPRETQYF
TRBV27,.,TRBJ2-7,CASSKTGLLERYEQYF
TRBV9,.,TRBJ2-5,CASSVDQETQYF
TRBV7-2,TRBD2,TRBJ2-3,CASSLAGGYTDTQYF